This T cell receptor (beta chain) was sequenced for a study of blood T cells in healthy people across ages. The V gene lost 3 bases and the J gene lost 4 bases, with 9 bases spanning the gap. Germline assignment: CDR1 DFQATT and CDR2 SNEGSKA (reference sequence). The CDR3 runs 12 residues. Next came a second PCR, run for roughly 6 to 11 cycles, which used a sample-barcoded 5' primer along with a J-beta primer mix. There were at least 2.5 million CDR3-containing paired-end reads obtained from each sample. TCRdb analysed the 5' RACE reads with MiXCR anew, one entry per CDR3 protein. The sample lists over a million distinct CDR3 sequences, 35% to 45% occurring once.

This TCR was sampled from a woman between 18 and 29 years old in good health. Material: blood. The chain has TRBV20-1 and TRBJ1-1; D might be TRBD1 (5 bases). The CDR3 DNA is TGCAGTGCTAGTCAGGGTCCCACTGAAGCTTTCTTT. Encoded protein: CSASQGPTEAFF.